The 5 T cell receptor beta chains below were found in one sample sequenced in a study of blood T cell repertoires in COVID-19. Data came from immunoSEQ multiplex PCR; TCRdb stores just in-frame clones and leaves some out. Among some 300,000 clones listed, roughly 90% were seen once. Input material: PBMCs or T cells enriched from blood (not recorded which). The receptors derive from a woman under 30 with acute COVID-19.

This chain uses TRBV21-1 with TRBJ2-5; the table's D gene call, TRBD2, was not cross checked with the DNA. TRBV21-1 is given as a pseudogene. This CDR3 has 19 residues. The CDR3 DNA reads TGTGCCAGCAGCAAAGTAGGGGCTAGCGGGGCTCAGATCCAAGAGACCCAGTACTTC. This codes for CASSKVGASGAQIQETQYF.

The rearrangement links TRBV27 to TRBJ2-1, with 8 nucleotides matching TRBD2. J lost 7 bases, V lost 2 bases, and 7 bases had no gene match. The germline gives CDR1 MNHEY, CDR2 SMNVEV (reference sequence). CDR3 length: 15 amino acids. The CDR3 spells CASSLREGAGNEQFF. The DNA for the CDR3 is TGTGCCAGCAGTTTACGGGAGGGCGCGGGGAATGAGCAGTTCTTC.

This clone was seen a handful of times. In DNA, the CDR3 is TGTGCCAGCAGCTTAACGCCGGGGGATGGCTACACCTTC. Amino acids: CASSLTPGDGYTF. J is TRBJ1-2 and V is TRBV7-3, with D possibly matching TRBD1 (5 bases). Germline values: CDR1 SGHTA, CDR2 FQGTGA. With 0 bases removed from V and 6 bases from J, the gap between germline ends came to 8 bases. This CDR3 is built from 13 residues.

The CDR3 DNA is TGCAGCGTCGGGGGAGGGGACTATGGCTACACCTTC. Translating it yields CSVGGGDYGYTF. The rearrangement links TRBV29-1 to TRBJ1-2, with D perhaps TRBD1 (5 bases). The CDR3 spans 12 residues. The V end was cut by 6 bases, the J end by 3 bases, with 11 bases between. Germline V gene lookup returns CDR1 SQVTM and CDR2 ANQGSEA.

The gene calls are TRBV5-1 and TRBJ2-5, with 12 bases lining up with TRBD2. Germline CDR1 reads SGHRS; CDR2 reads YFSETQ. This CDR3 has 16 amino acids. J lost 1 base, V lost 2 bases, and 3 bases had no gene match. The CDR3 DNA reads as TGCGCCAGCAGCTTAGGGACTAGCGGGTCCCAAGAGACCCAGTACTTC. As protein: CASSLGTSGSQETQYF.